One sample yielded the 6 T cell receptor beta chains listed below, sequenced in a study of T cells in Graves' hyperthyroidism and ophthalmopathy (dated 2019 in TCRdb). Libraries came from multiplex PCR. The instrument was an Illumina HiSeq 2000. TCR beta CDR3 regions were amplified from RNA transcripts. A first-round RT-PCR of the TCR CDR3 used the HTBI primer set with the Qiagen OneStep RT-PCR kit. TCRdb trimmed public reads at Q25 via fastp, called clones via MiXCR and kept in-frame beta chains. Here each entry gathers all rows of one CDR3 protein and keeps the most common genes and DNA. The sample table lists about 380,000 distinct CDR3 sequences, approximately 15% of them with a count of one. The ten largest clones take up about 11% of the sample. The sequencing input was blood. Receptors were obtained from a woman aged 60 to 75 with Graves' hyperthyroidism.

CDR3 region: CASRETSGRTISYEQYF. The CDR3 nucleotides read TGTGCCAGCAGGGAGACTAGCGGGAGGACTATCTCCTACGAGCAGTACTTC. The chain employs TRBV2 and TRBJ2-7, with 13 bases that match TRBD2. V gave up 6 bases and J gave up 0 bases; unmatched junction bases: 8. From germline, CDR1 is SNHLY and CDR2 FYNNEI. The CDR3 covers 17 residues.

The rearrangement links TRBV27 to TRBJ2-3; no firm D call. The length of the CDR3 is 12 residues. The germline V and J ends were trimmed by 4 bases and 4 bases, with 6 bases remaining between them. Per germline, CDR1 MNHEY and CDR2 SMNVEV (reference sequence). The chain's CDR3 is CASSSESDTQYF. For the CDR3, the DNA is TGTGCCAGCAGTTCTGAGTCAGATACGCAGTATTTT.

The CDR3 here is CASSGTSGLSWDEQYF. CDR3 bases: TGTGCCAGCAGTGGAACTAGCGGCCTTTCTTGGGACGAGCAGTACTTC. The chain uses TRBV2 and TRBJ2-7, with 8 bases aligning to TRBD2. The CDR3 consists of 16 residues. Trimming at V came to 4 bases and at J to 5 bases, leaving 13 bases not matched to a gene. Per the germline V gene, CDR1 is SNHLY and CDR2 is FYNNEI.

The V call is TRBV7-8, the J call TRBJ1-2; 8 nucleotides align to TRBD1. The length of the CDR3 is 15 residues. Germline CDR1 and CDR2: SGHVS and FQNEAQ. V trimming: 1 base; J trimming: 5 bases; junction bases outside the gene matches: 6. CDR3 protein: CASSLVTQGAYGYTF. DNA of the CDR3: TGTGCCAGCAGCTTAGTTACCCAGGGGGCATATGGCTACACCTTC.

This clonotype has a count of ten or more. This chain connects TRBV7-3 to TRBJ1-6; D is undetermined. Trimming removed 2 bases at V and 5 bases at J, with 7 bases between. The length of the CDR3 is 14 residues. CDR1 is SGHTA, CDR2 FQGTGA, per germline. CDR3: CASSLLADNSPLHF. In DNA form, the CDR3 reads TGTGCCAGCAGCTTATTGGCAGATAATTCACCCCTCCACTTT.

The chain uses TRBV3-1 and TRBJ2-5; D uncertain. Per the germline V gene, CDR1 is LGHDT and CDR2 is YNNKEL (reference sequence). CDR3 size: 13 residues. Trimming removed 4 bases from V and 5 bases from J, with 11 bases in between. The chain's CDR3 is CASSRTPRETQYF. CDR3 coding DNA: TGTGCCAGCAGCCGGACCCCTCGGGAGACCCAGTACTTC.